The sequence of this T cell receptor beta chain was determined in a study of pediatric ulcerative colitis. Study outcomes and limitations: No controls had the two rectal clonotypes shared by ulcerative colitis patients.

About this clone itself: No antigen is known for it.

Sequencing depth was up to 500,000 reads per sample. The repertoire was sequenced with immunoSEQ multiplex PCR; TCRdb's copy has only in-frame clones and lacks some. Altogether fewer than 30,000 clones are present, approximately 71% being singletons, with the ten largest covering roughly 7.6%. The CDR3 extends over 15 amino acids. In germline, CDR1 is MNHNS, CDR2 SASEGT. The V and J ends lost 6 bases and 3 bases, in that order; junction bases with no gene match: 4. During colonoscopy, one to two rectal pinch biopsies were collected. Sequenced input: gut tissue. This TCR came from a boy younger than 18 with severe ulcerative colitis. The V gene is TRBV6-1, the J gene TRBJ2-6; 8 bases fit TRBD1. CDR3 residues: CASSDRGFGANVLTF. Written as DNA, the CDR3 is TGTGCCAGCAGCGACAGGGGTTTTGGGGCCAACGTCCTGACTTTC.